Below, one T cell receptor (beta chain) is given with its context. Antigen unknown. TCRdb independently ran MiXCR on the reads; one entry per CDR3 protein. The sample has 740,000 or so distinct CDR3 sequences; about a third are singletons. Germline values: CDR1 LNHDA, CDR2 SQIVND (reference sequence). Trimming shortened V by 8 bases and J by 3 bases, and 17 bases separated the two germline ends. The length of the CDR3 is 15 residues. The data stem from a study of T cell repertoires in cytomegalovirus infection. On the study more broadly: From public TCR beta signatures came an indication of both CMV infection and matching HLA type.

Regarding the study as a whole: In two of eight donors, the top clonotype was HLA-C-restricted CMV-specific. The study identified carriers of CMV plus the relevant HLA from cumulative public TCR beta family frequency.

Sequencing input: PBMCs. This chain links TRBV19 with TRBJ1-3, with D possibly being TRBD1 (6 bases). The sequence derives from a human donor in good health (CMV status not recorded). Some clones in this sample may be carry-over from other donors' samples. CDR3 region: CASEHQGIYGNTIYF. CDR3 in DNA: TGTGCCAGTGAACATCAGGGGATTTATGGAAACACCATATATTTT.